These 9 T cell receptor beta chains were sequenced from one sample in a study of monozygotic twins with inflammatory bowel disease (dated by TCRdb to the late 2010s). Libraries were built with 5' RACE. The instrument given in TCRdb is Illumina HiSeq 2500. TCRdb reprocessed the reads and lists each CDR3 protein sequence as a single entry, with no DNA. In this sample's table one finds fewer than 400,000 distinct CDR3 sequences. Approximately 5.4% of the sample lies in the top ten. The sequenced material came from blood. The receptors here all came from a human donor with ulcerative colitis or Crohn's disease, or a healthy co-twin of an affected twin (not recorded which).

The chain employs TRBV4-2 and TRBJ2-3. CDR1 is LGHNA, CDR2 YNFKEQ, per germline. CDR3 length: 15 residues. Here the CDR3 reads CASSQETSRTDTQYF.

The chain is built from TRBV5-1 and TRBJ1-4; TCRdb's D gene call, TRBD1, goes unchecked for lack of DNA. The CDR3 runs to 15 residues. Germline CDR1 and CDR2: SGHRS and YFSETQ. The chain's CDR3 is CASSKGGGVGEKLFF.

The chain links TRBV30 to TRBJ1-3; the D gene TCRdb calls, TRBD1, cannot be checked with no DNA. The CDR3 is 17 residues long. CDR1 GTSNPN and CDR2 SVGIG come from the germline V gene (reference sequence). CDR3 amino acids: CAWSPTWTQYSGNTIYF.

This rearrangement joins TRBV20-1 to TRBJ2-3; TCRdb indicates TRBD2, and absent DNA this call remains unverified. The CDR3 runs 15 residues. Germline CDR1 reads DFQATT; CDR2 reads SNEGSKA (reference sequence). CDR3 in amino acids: CSAYTLAGAGDTQYF.

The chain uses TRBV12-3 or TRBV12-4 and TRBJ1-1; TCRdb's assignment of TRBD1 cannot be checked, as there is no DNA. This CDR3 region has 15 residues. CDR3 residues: CASSPAWGGFTEAFF.

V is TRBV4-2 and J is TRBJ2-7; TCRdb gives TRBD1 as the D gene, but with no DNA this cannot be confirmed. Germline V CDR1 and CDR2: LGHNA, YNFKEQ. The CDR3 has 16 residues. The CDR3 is CASSQEGTDPAYEQYF.

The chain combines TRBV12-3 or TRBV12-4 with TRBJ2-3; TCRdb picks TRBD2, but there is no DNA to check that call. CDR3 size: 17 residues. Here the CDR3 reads CASSLALGRYGTDTQYF.

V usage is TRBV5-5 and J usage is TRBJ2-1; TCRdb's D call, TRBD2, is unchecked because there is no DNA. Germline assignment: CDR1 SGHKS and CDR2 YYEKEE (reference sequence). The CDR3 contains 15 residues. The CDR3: CASSSIAGFYNEQFF.

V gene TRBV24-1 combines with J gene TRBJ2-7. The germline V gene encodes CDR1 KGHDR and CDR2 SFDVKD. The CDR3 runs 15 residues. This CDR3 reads CATSDPSGGSYEQYF.